This T cell receptor (beta chain) was identified during a study of cytomegalovirus exposure and HLA in healthy donors. The study ran its PCR with 60 Vbeta and 13 Jbeta primers. TCRdb keeps only in-frame clones here, not all; method: immunoSEQ multiplex PCR. The data show fewer than 130,000 clones, and the top ten clones hold about 0.58%. The sample taken for sequencing was PBMCs. This clonotype was sampled from a man aged 45-65 years in good health and CMV-seronegative.

The CDR3 sequence is CSVAREMNTEAFF. In nucleotides, the CDR3 is TGCAGCGTGGCCAGGGAAATGAACACTGAAGCTTTCTTT. J is TRBJ1-1 and V is TRBV29-1, with a tentative D call TRBD1 (5 bases). This CDR3 has 13 residues. Per the germline V gene, CDR1 is SQVTM and CDR2 is ANQGSEA. The V and J ends lost 6 bases and 0 bases respectively, with 11 bases between them.